These 21 T cell receptor beta chains were all obtained from the same sample, sequenced in a study of CD8+CD57+ T cells in acquired aplastic anemia. Genomic DNA provided the template from which TCR beta VDJ and CDR3 profiles were obtained. Using its own MiXCR run on the reads, TCRdb lists one record per CDR3 protein. The sample holds 100,000 to 150,000 distinct CDR3 sequences, 48% seen once. The specimen was sorted CD4+, CD8+, or CD8+CD57+ T cells (not recorded which) from PBMCs. Receptor source: a human donor in good health, serving as a control.

This chain links TRBV11-2 with TRBJ1-5; possible D gene TRBD1, 6 bases. V was clipped by 0 bases and J by 7 bases, with 13 bases between them. The CDR3 is 15 residues long. Germline V gives CDR1 SGHAT, CDR2 FQNNGV. Here the CDR3 reads CASSLEQGLEQPQHF. CDR3 coding DNA: TGTGCCAGCAGCTTAGAACAGGGATTAGAACAGCCCCAGCATTTT. Full variable domain (rest looked up from reference TRBV11-2 and TRBJ1-5): EAGVAQSPRYKIIEKRQSVAFWCNPISGHATLYWYQQILGQGPKLLIQFQNNGVVDDSQLPKDRFSAERLKGVDSTLKIQPAKLEDSAVYLCASSLEQGLEQPQHFGDGTRLSIL.

This clonotype was detected once. The V gene is TRBV20-1, the J gene TRBJ2-7; 8 nucleotides line up with TRBD1. Trimming took 3 bases from V and 6 from J; bases not matched to a gene: 4. Germline CDR1 and CDR2: DFQATT and SNEGSKA (reference sequence). The CDR3 length is 12 residues. In DNA form, the CDR3 reads TGCAGTGCTAGGGACAGGGTAGGCGAGCAGTACTTC. Protein: CSARDRVGEQYF.

In this sample, this clonotype turned up many times. The chain recombines TRBV2 with TRBJ1-4; TRBD1 might be the D (5 bases). V was pared by 7 bases and J by 8 bases, with 11 bases between. Germline V gene sequence: CDR1 SNHLY, CDR2 FYNNEI. This CDR3 is built from 12 residues. CDR3 DNA sequence: TGTGCCAGCACGGGGGAGAACGAAAAACTGTTTTTT. This gives the protein CASTGENEKLFF.

This clonotype was observed at least ten times. The CDR3 is CASSIDSAQGIVTEAFF. DNA of the CDR3: TGTGCCAGTAGTATAGATTCGGCCCAGGGGATAGTCACTGAAGCTTTCTTT. The gene calls are TRBV19 and TRBJ1-1, with a tentative D call TRBD1 (6 bases). Trimming left V 0 bases short and J 4 bases short, with 18 bases between. The CDR3 length is 17 residues. CDR1 and CDR2 from the germline V gene are LNHDA and SQIVND (reference sequence).

In its sample, this clonotype was seen many times. J is TRBJ2-7 and V is TRBV5-8; 8 bases are shared with TRBD2. The CDR3 spans 14 residues. Losses at the gene ends were 5 bases for V and 3 bases for J; bases not matched to a gene: 7. The germline V gene has CDR1 SGHTS and CDR2 YDEGEE. The CDR3 DNA follows: TGTGCCAGCAGTGTAGCGGGGCCCATCTACGAGCAGTACTTC. Protein sequence: CASSVAGPIYEQYF.

This clonotype was recorded many times. V and J are TRBV11-1 and TRBJ1-2; D gene uncertain. Germline V CDR1 and CDR2: SGHAT, FQDESV (reference sequence). The CDR3 covers 14 residues. The V end was cut by 0 bases, the J end by 4 bases, with 9 bases between. The CDR3 DNA reads as TGTGCCAGCAGCTTAGCGGACGGAATCTATGGCTACACCTTC. As protein: CASSLADGIYGYTF.

This clonotype appeared many times. CDR3 bases: TGTGCCAGCAGCCAAACAGCGAGTGCGGGGACCCAGTACTTC. It is translated as CASSQTASAGTQYF. This chain joins TRBV12-3 or TRBV12-4 and TRBJ2-5; a weak D match, TRBD2 (5 bases). Trimming cost V 6 bases and J 7 bases, with 18 bases left between them. CDR3 length equals 14 residues.

In its sample, this clonotype was seen many times. The chain couples TRBV4-3 to TRBJ1-1, with D hard to call. Between the trimmed V and J ends, which lost 1 base and 1 base, there was a span of 4 bases. This CDR3 comprises 13 residues. Germline V gives CDR1 LGHNA, CDR2 YSLEER. The CDR3: CASSQVKNTEAFF. The CDR3 DNA is TGCGCCAGCAGCCAAGTGAAGAACACTGAAGCTTTCTTT.

The CDR3 nucleotides are TGCAGTGCTAGTGCAGTGACAGATACGCAGTATTTT. Amino acid sequence: CSASAVTDTQYF. V gene TRBV20-1 combines with J gene TRBJ2-3; D gene ambiguous. The CDR3 has 12 residues. Germline V CDR1 and CDR2: DFQATT, SNEGSKA (reference sequence). Trimming stripped 3 bases from V and 3 bases from J, with 7 bases between.

This chain uses TRBV19 with TRBJ2-7; D is unresolved. The CDR3 length is 15 residues. With 3 bases removed from V and 6 bases from J, the gap between germline ends came to 18 bases. Per germline, CDR1 LNHDA and CDR2 SQIVND (reference sequence). CDR3 sequence: CASSITALNIVEQYF. Written as DNA, the CDR3 is TGTGCCAGTAGTATCACAGCACTTAACATTGTCGAGCAGTACTTC.

This clonotype showed up just a few times. V usage is TRBV29-1 and J usage is TRBJ1-2; possibly TRBD1 for D (5 bases). The CDR3 has 13 amino acids. The V end lost 6 bases, the J end lost 0 bases, and 11 bases lay between the germline ends. Per germline, CDR1 SQVTM and CDR2 ANQGSEA. Written as DNA, the CDR3 is TGCAGCGTCGTGGACACGGCTAACTATGGCTACACCTTC. Translation gives CSVVDTANYGYTF.

This clonotype was picked up many times. The chain joins TRBV6-5 to TRBJ1-6; D uncertain. This CDR3 has 14 amino acids. V gave up 2 bases and J gave up 6 bases, with 8 bases separating them. Germline CDR1 and CDR2: MNHEY and SVGAGI. The CDR3 coding sequence is TGTGCCAGCAGTTACAGGTTACCTAATTCACCCCTCCACTTT. Protein sequence: CASSYRLPNSPLHF.

The chain carries TRBV10-1 and TRBJ1-6; TRBD1 agrees at 8 bases. The CDR3 loop spans 13 amino acids. Per the germline V gene, CDR1 is WNHNN and CDR2 is SYGVQD (reference sequence). V was clipped by 8 bases and J by 10 bases; unmatched bases: 7. The CDR3 DNA reads as TGCGCCAGCTCGACAGGGGAGGAATCACCCCTCCACTTT. Protein: CASSTGEESPLHF.

This clonotype was counted only a few times. The chain links TRBV2 to TRBJ2-7; no clear D. Trimming removed 7 bases from V and 0 bases from J, with 19 bases in between. Germline values: CDR1 SNHLY, CDR2 FYNNEI. The CDR3 has 16 residues. The DNA of the CDR3 is TGTGCCAGCACCTCCCCGAGCAGCCCTACCTCCTACGAGCAGTACTTC. It encodes CASTSPSSPTSYEQYF.

The rearrangement links TRBV10-3 to TRBJ1-5; 11 positions agree with TRBD1. Germline V gene data show CDR1 as ENHRY and CDR2 as SYGVKD. This CDR3 has 14 amino acids. Unmatched junction bases numbered 0, after V lost 6 bases and J lost 2 bases. The CDR3 region is CAIRGQGGNQPQHF. The CDR3 DNA follows: TGTGCCATCAGGGGACAGGGGGGCAATCAGCCCCAGCATTTT.

Regarding this clonotype: A read error may account for a junction end that differs from germline. V is TRBV9 and J is TRBJ2-1; D is undetermined. The CDR3 consists of 12 residues. Looked up from germline, CDR1 is SGDLS and CDR2 is YYNGEE. CDR3 sequence (DNA): TGTGCCAGCAGCTTAGCCGGCTTGGATCGGTACTTC. Translating it yields CASSLAGLDRYF.

A word on this clonotype: A much more abundant neighbour one base away suggests this may be a read error. This chain links TRBV6-1 with TRBJ2-2; D may be TRBD1 (6 bases). V lost 7 bases, J lost 10 bases, and 25 bases lay in between. Looked up from germline, CDR1 is MNHNS and CDR2 is SASEGT. The CDR3 runs 16 residues. Written as DNA, the CDR3 is TGTGCCAGCACGAAATTACAGGGCTACAGTGCCGAGGAGCTGTTTTTT. It translates to CASTKLQGYSAEELFF.

This clonotype appeared a single time. This chain links TRBV5-6 with TRBJ2-7, with 9 bases lining up with TRBD2. CDR1 and CDR2 (germline): SGHDT, YYEEEE. This CDR3 spans 19 amino acids. Trimming at V came to 2 bases and at J to 4 bases, leaving 19 bases not matched to a gene. The CDR3 region is CASSLRGGTSLAPTYEQYF. Written as DNA, the CDR3 is TGTGCCAGCAGCTTAAGGGGAGGGACTAGCTTGGCCCCTACTTACGAGCAGTACTTC.

The chain has TRBV6-2 or TRBV6-3 and TRBJ1-5, with D possibly TRBD1 on 5 matching bases. The V end lost 7 bases, the J end lost 6 bases, and 16 bases lay between the germline ends. Germline-derived CDR1 and CDR2 are MNHEY and SVGEGT. This CDR3 spans 14 amino acids. The DNA of the CDR3 is TGTGCCAGCACCGAGGCAGGGCTGCCTCAGCCCCAGCATTTT. The encoded protein is CASTEAGLPQPQHF.

This clonotype was seen a handful of times. V and J are TRBV25-1 and TRBJ1-1; D perhaps matches TRBD1 (6 bases). Trimming shortened V by 5 bases and J by 5 bases, and 12 bases separated the two germline ends. This CDR3 is 13 amino acids long. Germline values: CDR1 MGHDK, CDR2 SYGVNS. CDR3: CASSTQGSTEAFF. CDR3 nucleotide sequence: TGTGCCAGCAGTACCCAGGGGTCGACTGAAGCTTTCTTT.

This clonotype was seen ten or more times. The chain is built from TRBV18 and TRBJ1-1; 9 bases align to TRBD1. This CDR3 has 16 residues. V lost 5 bases to trimming and J lost 0 bases; unmatched junction nucleotides: 7. In germline, CDR1 is KGHSH, CDR2 LQKENI. The DNA for the CDR3 is TGTGCCAGCTCAGTCGGGACAGGGACTTTGAACACTGAAGCTTTCTTT. Amino acid sequence: CASSVGTGTLNTEAFF.